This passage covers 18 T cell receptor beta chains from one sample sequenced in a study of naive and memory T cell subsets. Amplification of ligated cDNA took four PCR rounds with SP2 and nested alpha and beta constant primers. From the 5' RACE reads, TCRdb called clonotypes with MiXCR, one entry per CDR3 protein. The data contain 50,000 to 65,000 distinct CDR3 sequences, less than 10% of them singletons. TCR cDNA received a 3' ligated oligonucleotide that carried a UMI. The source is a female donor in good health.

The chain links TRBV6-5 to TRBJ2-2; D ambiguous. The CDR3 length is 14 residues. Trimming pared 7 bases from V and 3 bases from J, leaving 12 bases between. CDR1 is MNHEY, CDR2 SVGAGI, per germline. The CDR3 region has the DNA TGTGCCAGCAAGGGCAGGAGCTACACCGGGGAGCTGTTTTTT. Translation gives CASKGRSYTGELFF.

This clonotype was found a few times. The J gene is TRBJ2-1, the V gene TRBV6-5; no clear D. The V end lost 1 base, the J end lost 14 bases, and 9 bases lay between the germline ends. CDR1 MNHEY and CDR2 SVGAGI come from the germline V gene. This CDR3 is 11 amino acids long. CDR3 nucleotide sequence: TGTGCCAGCAGTTACTTAGCCTTAAAGTTCTTC. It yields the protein CASSYLALKFF.

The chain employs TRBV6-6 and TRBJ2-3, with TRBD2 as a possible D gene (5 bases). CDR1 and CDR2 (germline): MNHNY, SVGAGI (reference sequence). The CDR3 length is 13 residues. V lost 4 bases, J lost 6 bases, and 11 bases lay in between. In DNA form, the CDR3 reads TGTGCCAGCAGTTCCGGGGTATCCGATACGCAGTATTTT. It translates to CASSSGVSDTQYF.

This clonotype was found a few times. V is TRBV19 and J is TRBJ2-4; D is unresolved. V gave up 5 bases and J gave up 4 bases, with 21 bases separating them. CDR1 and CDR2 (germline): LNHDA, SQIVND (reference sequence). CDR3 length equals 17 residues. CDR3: CASSHDGTNPTKNIQYF. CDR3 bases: TGTGCCAGTAGTCACGACGGCACCAACCCTACAAAAAACATTCAGTACTTC.

CDR3 sequence reads: CASSRTPMGSANYGYTF. In nucleotides, the CDR3 is TGCGCCAGCAGCCGGACCCCGATGGGCTCCGCCAACTATGGCTACACCTTC. V and J are TRBV4-3 and TRBJ1-2; D is uncertain. Per the germline V gene, CDR1 is LGHNA and CDR2 is YSLEER. The V end was cut by 4 bases, the J end by 2 bases, with 20 bases between. The CDR3 is 17 residues long.

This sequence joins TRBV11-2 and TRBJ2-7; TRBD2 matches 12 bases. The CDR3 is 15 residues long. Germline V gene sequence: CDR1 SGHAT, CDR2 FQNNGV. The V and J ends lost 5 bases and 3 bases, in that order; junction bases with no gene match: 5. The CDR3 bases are TGTGCCAGCAGCGAGACTAGCGGGGGTATCTACGAGCAGTACTTC. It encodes CASSETSGGIYEQYF.

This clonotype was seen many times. The CDR3 is CASSPPGLPNQPQHF. The CDR3 DNA reads as TGTGCCAGCTCACCACCGGGGCTCCCCAATCAGCCCCAGCATTTT. The chain couples TRBV18 to TRBJ1-5; D is possibly TRBD1 (5 bases). The CDR3 is 15 amino acids. Trimming left V 0 bases short and J 3 bases short, with 9 bases between. Per the germline V gene, CDR1 is KGHSH and CDR2 is LQKENI.

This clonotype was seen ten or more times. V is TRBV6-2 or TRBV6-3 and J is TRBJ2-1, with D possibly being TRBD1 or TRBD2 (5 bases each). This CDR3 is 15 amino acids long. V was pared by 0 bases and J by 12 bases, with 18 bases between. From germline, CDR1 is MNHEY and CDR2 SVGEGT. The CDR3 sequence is CASSYSHEGREGQFF. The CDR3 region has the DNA TGTGCCAGCAGTTACTCCCATGAGGGCAGGGAAGGGCAGTTCTTC.

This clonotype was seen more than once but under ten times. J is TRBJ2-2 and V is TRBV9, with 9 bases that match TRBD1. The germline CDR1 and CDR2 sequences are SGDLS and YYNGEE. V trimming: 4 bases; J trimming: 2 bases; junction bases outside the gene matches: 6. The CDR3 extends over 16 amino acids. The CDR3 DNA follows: TGTGCCAGCAGCCCAGGGACAGGGCCAAACACCGGGGAGCTGTTTTTT. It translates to CASSPGTGPNTGELFF. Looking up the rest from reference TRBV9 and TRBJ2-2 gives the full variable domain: DSGVTQTPKHLITATGQRVTLRCSPRSGDLSVYWYQQSLDQGLQFLIQYYNGEERAKGNILERFSAQQFPDLHSELNLSSLELGDSALYFCASSPGTGPNTGELFFGEGSRLTVL.

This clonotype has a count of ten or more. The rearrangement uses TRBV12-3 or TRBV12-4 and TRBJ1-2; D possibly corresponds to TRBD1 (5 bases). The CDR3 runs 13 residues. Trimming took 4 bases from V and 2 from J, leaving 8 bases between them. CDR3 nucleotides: TGTGCCAGCAGTTACGGGGGAAACTATGGCTACACCTTC. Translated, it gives CASSYGGNYGYTF.

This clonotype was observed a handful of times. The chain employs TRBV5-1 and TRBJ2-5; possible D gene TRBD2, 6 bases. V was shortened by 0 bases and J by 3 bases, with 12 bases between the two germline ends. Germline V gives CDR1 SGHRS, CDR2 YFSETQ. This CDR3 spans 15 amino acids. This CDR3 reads CASSLGWTGEETQYF. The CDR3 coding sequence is TGCGCCAGCAGCTTGGGGTGGACGGGGGAAGAGACCCAGTACTTC.

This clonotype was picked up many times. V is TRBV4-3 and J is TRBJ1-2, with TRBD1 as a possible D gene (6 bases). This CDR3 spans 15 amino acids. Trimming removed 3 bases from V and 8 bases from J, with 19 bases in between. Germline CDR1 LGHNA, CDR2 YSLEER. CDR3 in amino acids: CASSQNAGTGYGYTF. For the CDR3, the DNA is TGCGCCAGCAGCCAGAATGCTGGAACAGGGTACGGCTACACCTTC.

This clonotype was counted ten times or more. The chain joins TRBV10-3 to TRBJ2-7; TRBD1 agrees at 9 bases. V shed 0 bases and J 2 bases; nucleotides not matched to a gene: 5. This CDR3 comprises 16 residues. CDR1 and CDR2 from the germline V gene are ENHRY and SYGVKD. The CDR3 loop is CAISESGQGRTYEQYF. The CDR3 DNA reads TGTGCCATCAGTGAGTCAGGACAGGGGCGAACCTACGAGCAGTACTTC.

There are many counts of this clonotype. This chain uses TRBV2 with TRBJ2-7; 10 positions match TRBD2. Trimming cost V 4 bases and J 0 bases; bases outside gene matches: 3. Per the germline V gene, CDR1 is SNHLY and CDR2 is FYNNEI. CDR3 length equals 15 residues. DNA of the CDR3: TGTGCCAGCAGTGCTAGCGGGGGTTTCTCCTACGAGCAGTACTTC. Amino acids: CASSASGGFSYEQYF.

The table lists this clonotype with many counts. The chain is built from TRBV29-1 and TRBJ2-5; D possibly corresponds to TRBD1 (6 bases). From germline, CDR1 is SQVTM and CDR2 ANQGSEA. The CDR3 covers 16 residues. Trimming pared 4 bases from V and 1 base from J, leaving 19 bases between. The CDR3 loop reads CSVGGGTTGAQETQYF. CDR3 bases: TGCAGCGTTGGAGGGGGTACTACTGGGGCCCAAGAGACCCAGTACTTC.

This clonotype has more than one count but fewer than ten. This CDR3 reads CASSRRPGGEHSGANVLTF. DNA for the CDR3: TGTGCCAGCAGCCGCCGGCCGGGGGGCGAACACTCTGGGGCCAACGTCCTGACTTTC. The gene calls are TRBV3-1 and TRBJ2-6; tentative D call: TRBD2 (7 bases). Trimming cost V 4 bases and J 0 bases, with 19 bases left between them. CDR1 and CDR2 from the germline V gene are LGHDT and YNNKEL (reference sequence). The CDR3 sequence is 19 residues long.

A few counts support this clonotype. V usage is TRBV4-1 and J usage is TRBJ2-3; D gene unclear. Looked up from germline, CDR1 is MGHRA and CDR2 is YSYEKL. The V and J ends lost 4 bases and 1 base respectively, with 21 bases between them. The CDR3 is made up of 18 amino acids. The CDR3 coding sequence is TGCGCCAGCAGCCCCCCGGTTGGCCCTCCCACTCGCACAGATACGCAGTATTTT. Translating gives CASSPPVGPPTRTDTQYF.

CDR3 residues: CASSPIPSLSVGHGYTF. The CDR3 DNA reads as TGTGCCAGCAGCCCTATCCCGAGTCTATCGGTAGGGCATGGCTACACCTTC. The chain combines TRBV27 with TRBJ1-2, with D unclear. This CDR3 comprises 17 residues. Trimming left V 6 bases short and J 6 bases short, with 26 bases between. The germline CDR1 and CDR2 sequences are MNHEY and SMNVEV (reference sequence).